The next 27 T cell receptor beta chains were all read from a single sample in a study of a mutant IDH1 vaccine in newly diagnosed glioma. Generated by immunoSEQ multiplex PCR, the TCRdb table keeps only in-frame clones and is missing some. Of tens of thousands of clones in the sample, 70% to 90% were seen once. These receptors are not linked to any known antigen. Time point specified: week 35, safety follow-up. It was 300 ug of mutant IDH1 20-mer peptide that made up each vaccine dose, given with topical imiquimod. This material consisted of PBMCs, taken from a glioma patient whose treatment included an IDH1 peptide vaccine. The source is a man aged 35-49 years with glioma.

The chain employs TRBV7-3 and TRBJ2-1, with 16 positions matching TRBD2. Looked up from germline, CDR1 is SGHTA and CDR2 is FQGTGA. Unmatched junction bases numbered 5, after V lost 3 bases and J lost 0 bases. The length of the CDR3 is 19 residues. The DNA for the CDR3 is TGTGCCAGCAGCTTGACGGGACTAGCGGGAGGGGACTCCTACAATGAGCAGTTCTTC. This sequence encodes CASSLTGLAGGDSYNEQFF. The whole variable domain, filled in from reference TRBV7-3 and TRBJ2-1, reads GAGVSQTPSNKVTEKGKYVELRCDPISGHTALYWYRQSLGQGPEFLIYFQGTGAADDSGLPNDRFFAVRPEGSVSTLKIQRTERGDSAVYLCASSLTGLAGGDSYNEQFFGPGTRLTVL.

J is TRBJ1-1 and V is TRBV9; no reliable D call. V dropped 3 bases and J dropped 1 base, with 10 bases sitting between them. Germline loops: CDR1 SGDLS, CDR2 YYNGEE. The CDR3 is 14 residues long. The CDR3 region has the DNA TGTGCCAGCAGCGAGCCTGTACAGAACACTGAAGCTTTCTTT. It codes for CASSEPVQNTEAFF.

Only one count was recorded for this clone. The chain employs TRBV4-1 and TRBJ2-3, with 10 bases matching TRBD1. This CDR3 region has 15 residues. V trimming: 4 bases; J trimming: 3 bases; junction bases outside the gene matches: 4. Germline V gene sequence: CDR1 MGHRA, CDR2 YSYEKL. Here the CDR3 reads CASSRRGQGTDTQYF. For the CDR3, the DNA is TGCGCCAGCAGCCGTAGGGGACAGGGGACAGATACGCAGTATTTT.

The chain recombines TRBV2 with TRBJ1-2; 8 bases are a match to TRBD1. In germline, CDR1 is SNHLY, CDR2 FYNNEI. The CDR3 consists of 13 residues. Germline trimming cut 4 bases from V and 11 bases from J; bases unmatched to any gene: 9. CDR3 loop: CASSAGQALQYTF. CDR3 coding DNA: TGTGCCAGCAGTGCGGGACAGGCCTTACAGTACACCTTC. The full variable domain, rest sourced from reference TRBV2 and TRBJ1-2, is EPEVTQTPSHQVTQMGQEVILRCVPISNHLYFYWYRQILGQKVEFLVSFYNNEISEKSEIFDDQFSVERPDGSNFTLKIRSTKLEDSAMYFCASSAGQALQYTFGSGTRLTVV.

A word on this clone: Its ends do not fully match the called genes, so a read error is possible. This chain connects TRBV5-1 to TRBJ1-1, with TRBD1 matching over 10 bases. From germline, CDR1 is SGHRS and CDR2 YFSETQ. CDR3 length equals 15 residues. CDR3: CASSLAGQGNPEAFF. DNA of the CDR3: TGCGCCAGCAGCTTGGCGGGACAGGGGAACCCTGAAGCTTTCTTT. Filled out from reference TRBV5-1 and TRBJ1-1, the complete variable domain reads KAGVTQTPRYLIKTRGQQVTLSCSPISGHRSVSWYQQTPGQGLQFLFEYFSETQRNKGNFPGRFSGRQFSNSRSEMNVSTLELGDSALYLCASSLAGQGNPEAFFGQGTRLTVV.

V gene TRBV18 combines with J gene TRBJ2-7; no clear D. CDR3 size: 14 residues. Trimming left V 3 bases short and J 0 bases short, with 9 bases between. The germline V gene has CDR1 KGHSH and CDR2 LQKENI. DNA for the CDR3: TGTGCCAGCTCACCCGTGGAAGCCTCCTACGAGCAGTACTTC. Translated, it gives CASSPVEASYEQYF. The full variable domain, with the rest looked up from reference TRBV18 and TRBJ2-7, is NAGVMQNPRHLVRRRGQEARLRCSPMKGHSHVYWYRQLPEEGLKFMVYLQKENIIDESGMPKERFSAEFPKEGPSILRIQQVVRGDSAAYFCASSPVEASYEQYFGPGTRLTVT.

The chain joins TRBV5-1 to TRBJ2-3; TRBD2 matches 7 bases. The ends lost 0 bases at V and 6 bases at J; junction bases unmatched: 7. The CDR3 is 15 residues long. Germline V gene sequence: CDR1 SGHRS, CDR2 YFSETQ. As DNA, the CDR3 is TGCGCCAGCAGCTTGGGGGGACTAATGGTGGATACGCAGTATTTT. Amino acid sequence: CASSLGGLMVDTQYF.

The V and J genes are TRBV4-2 and TRBJ2-5; 8 bases are shared with TRBD2. The CDR3 extends over 16 amino acids. The trim removed 0 bases at V and 3 bases at J, leaving 6 bases unmatched. The germline CDR1 and CDR2 sequences are LGHNA and YNFKEQ. The CDR3 DNA is TGTGCCAGCAGCCAAGATTGGGGAGCGGGAGAAGAGACCCAGTACTTC. Its protein is CASSQDWGAGEETQYF.

CDR3 sequence reads: CSAAGKGYTF. In DNA form, the CDR3 reads TGCAGTGCCGCTGGGAAAGGCTACACCTTC. The V call is TRBV20-1, the J call TRBJ1-2; no reliable D call. This CDR3 has 10 residues. Trimming removed 6 bases from V and 8 bases from J, with 10 bases in between. Germline-derived CDR1 and CDR2 are DFQATT and SNEGSKA (reference sequence).

V usage is TRBV19 and J usage is TRBJ1-1; no definite D call. CDR1 and CDR2 from the germline V gene are LNHDA and SQIVND (reference sequence). The V and J ends lost 5 bases and 1 base respectively, with 11 bases between them. CDR3 length equals 14 residues. The CDR3 here is CASSQLNWNTEAFF. The CDR3 nucleotides read TGTGCCAGTAGTCAACTAAATTGGAACACTGAAGCTTTCTTT. Full variable domain (remainder filled in from reference TRBV19 and TRBJ1-1): DGGITQSPKYLFRKEGQNVTLSCEQNLNHDAMYWYRQDPGQGLRLIYYSQIVNDFQKGDIAEGYSVSREKKESFPLTVTSAQKNPTAFYLCASSQLNWNTEAFFGQGTRLTVV.

The rearrangement uses TRBV5-1 and TRBJ2-3; 9 bases map to TRBD2. Trimming took 4 bases from V and 10 from J; bases not matched to a gene: 10. Germline CDR1 reads SGHRS; CDR2 reads YFSETQ. The CDR3 is 14 amino acids. The CDR3 coding sequence is TGCGCCAGCAGCATAGGGACTAGCAAGACAGCGCAGTATTTT. Its translation is CASSIGTSKTAQYF. The whole variable domain, filled in from reference TRBV5-1 and TRBJ2-3, reads KAGVTQTPRYLIKTRGQQVTLSCSPISGHRSVSWYQQTPGQGLQFLFEYFSETQRNKGNFPGRFSGRQFSNSRSEMNVSTLELGDSALYLCASSIGTSKTAQYFGPGTRLTVL.

This chain links TRBV6-4 with TRBJ2-1; D unclear. Between the trimmed V and J ends, which lost 2 bases and 5 bases, there was a span of 4 bases. The CDR3 runs 12 residues. CDR1 is MRHNA and CDR2 is SNTAGT in the germline V gene. CDR3 region: CASSDGNNEQFF. The CDR3 DNA reads as TGTGCCAGCAGTGACGGTAACAATGAGCAGTTCTTC.

V gene TRBV18 combines with J gene TRBJ2-6; 7 nucleotides line up with TRBD1. This CDR3 spans 14 amino acids. V was clipped by 6 bases and J by 6 bases; unmatched bases: 5. The germline V gene has CDR1 KGHSH and CDR2 LQKENI. The CDR3 sequence is CASSTGLEANVLTF. The CDR3 DNA is TGTGCCAGCTCGACAGGGTTGGAGGCCAACGTCCTGACTTTC. Based on the CDR3 plus reference TRBV18 and TRBJ2-6, the full variable domain is NAGVMQNPRHLVRRRGQEARLRCSPMKGHSHVYWYRQLPEEGLKFMVYLQKENIIDESGMPKERFSAEFPKEGPSILRIQQVVRGDSAAYFCASSTGLEANVLTFGAGSRLTVL.

This chain connects TRBV5-1 to TRBJ2-1; 7 bases are shared with TRBD1. Germline loops: CDR1 SGHRS, CDR2 YFSETQ. The CDR3 totals 15 residues. Germline trimming cut 0 bases from V and 2 bases from J; bases unmatched to any gene: 2. The CDR3 sequence: CASSLGQGAYNEQFF. The CDR3 DNA reads TGCGCCAGCAGCTTGGGACAGGGAGCCTACAATGAGCAGTTCTTC. Using reference TRBV5-1 and TRBJ2-1 for the parts outside the CDR3, the full variable domain is KAGVTQTPRYLIKTRGQQVTLSCSPISGHRSVSWYQQTPGQGLQFLFEYFSETQRNKGNFPGRFSGRQFSNSRSEMNVSTLELGDSALYLCASSLGQGAYNEQFFGPGTRLTVL.

This chain links TRBV7-9 with TRBJ2-1; no definite D call. Germline CDR1 is SEHNR and CDR2 is FQNEAQ (reference sequence). V lost 3 bases to trimming and J lost 8 bases, with 5 bases between them. This CDR3 is 11 amino acids long. The CDR3 DNA sequence: TGTGCCAGCAGCTTTTCCGATGAGCAGTTCTTC. Translated, it gives CASSFSDEQFF.

This chain connects TRBV7-9 to TRBJ2-3; TRBD2 matches at 11 bases. Germline CDR1 SEHNR, CDR2 FQNEAQ (reference sequence). The V and J ends lost 5 bases and 4 bases, in that order; junction bases with no gene match: 8. There are 16 residues in the CDR3. The CDR3, as DNA: TGTGCCAGCAGCGACCTAGCGGGAGGTGCTTCAGATACGCAGTATTTT. It encodes CASSDLAGGASDTQYF.

This clone has just a few counts. As DNA, the CDR3 is TGTGCCAGCAGTACCTGGACCTACGAGCAGTACTTC. Translated: CASSTWTYEQYF. This chain connects TRBV28 to TRBJ2-7; D remains ambiguous. The CDR3 is made up of 12 amino acids. The ends were cut back, 5 bases at V and 2 bases at J, with 7 bases in the middle. Germline V gene sequence: CDR1 MDHEN, CDR2 SYDVKM.

This clone showed up just once. The V and J genes are TRBV27 and TRBJ2-1, with TRBD2 as a possible D gene (6 bases). V was clipped by 5 bases and J by 15 bases, with 17 bases between them. The CDR3 is 12 residues long. Germline CDR1 MNHEY, CDR2 SMNVEV (reference sequence). The CDR3 region has the DNA TGTGCCAGCAGTACGCGGGGTAGGTGGGTGTTCTTC. It encodes CASSTRGRWVFF.

The genes are TRBV10-3 and TRBJ1-2; 11 bases agree with TRBD1. V shed 6 bases, J shed 6 bases, and the junction held 6 bases outside the gene matches. The CDR3 is made up of 14 amino acids. Germline loops: CDR1 ENHRY, CDR2 SYGVKD. The CDR3 is CAIRGDRGVDGYTF. CDR3 in DNA: TGTGCCATCAGGGGGGACAGGGGGGTAGATGGCTACACCTTC.

This clone has just a few counts. The chain links TRBV5-4 to TRBJ1-1, with a tentative D call TRBD1 (5 bases). Trimming left V 0 bases short and J 1 base short, with 16 bases between. The CDR3 extends over 17 amino acids. The germline CDR1 and CDR2 sequences are SGHNT and YYREEE (reference sequence). CDR3 sequence: CASSLGGSPRWNTEAFF. The CDR3 DNA follows: TGTGCCAGCAGCTTGGGGGGGTCCCCTCGTTGGAACACTGAAGCTTTCTTT.

This chain uses TRBV27 with TRBJ1-2; no clear D gene. Germline V gene lookup returns CDR1 MNHEY and CDR2 SMNVEV (reference sequence). The CDR3 runs 15 residues. The germline V and J ends were trimmed by 1 base and 0 bases, with 9 bases remaining between them. CDR3 amino acids: CASSLYSSSNYGYTF. The CDR3 nucleotides are TGTGCCAGCAGTTTATATTCGAGCTCTAACTATGGCTACACCTTC.

The chain joins TRBV27 to TRBJ2-3; D might be TRBD1 (6 bases). The V end was cut by 6 bases, the J end by 1 base, with 20 bases between. CDR3 length: 17 residues. Germline V gene data show CDR1 as MNHEY and CDR2 as SMNVEV (reference sequence). CDR3: CASRRAGTPLRTDTQYF. CDR3 nucleotides: TGTGCCAGCAGGCGAGCCGGGACACCTCTCCGCACAGATACGCAGTATTTT.

The rearrangement links TRBV19 to TRBJ1-1; a possible D gene is TRBD1 (5 bases). CDR1 is LNHDA, CDR2 SQIVND, per germline (reference sequence). Trimming took 10 bases from V and 11 from J, leaving 20 bases between them. The CDR3 runs to 12 residues. In DNA, the CDR3 is TGTGCCACCGAGACTATCTCGGGGGGTGCTTTCTTT. Its translation: CATETISGGAFF.

The gene calls are TRBV5-6 and TRBJ2-3; D may match TRBD1 or TRBD2 (6 bases each). The CDR3 length is 17 residues. The germline V gene has CDR1 SGHDT and CDR2 YYEEEE. V was clipped by 3 bases and J by 6 bases, with 23 bases between them. CDR3 region: CASSSPSSGRRGDTQYF. For the CDR3, the DNA is TGTGCCAGCAGCTCACCGTCAAGCGGTCGGAGGGGGGATACGCAGTATTTT.

This chain connects TRBV20-1 to TRBJ2-5; D unresolved. Trimming stripped 5 bases from V and 4 bases from J, with 5 bases between. The CDR3 runs 10 residues. Germline assignment: CDR1 DFQATT and CDR2 SNEGSKA (reference sequence). Here the CDR3 reads CSAARETQYF. The CDR3 nucleotides read TGCAGTGCTGCTAGAGAGACCCAGTACTTC.

This clone was observed once. The CDR3: CASSQGRGLETNEKLFF. CDR3 nucleotide sequence: TGCGCCAGCAGCCAAGGTCGGGGGTTGGAAACTAATGAAAAACTGTTTTTT. The genes are TRBV4-1 and TRBJ1-4, with a possible D match to TRBD1 (5 bases). CDR3 length: 17 amino acids. V was shortened by 1 base and J by 1 base, with 13 bases between the two germline ends. Germline V gene sequence: CDR1 MGHRA, CDR2 YSYEKL.

This clone was recorded only once. The chain combines TRBV10-3 with TRBJ2-7; no clear D gene. The CDR3 has 14 amino acids. The germline gives CDR1 ENHRY, CDR2 SYGVKD. Trimming took 0 bases from V and 7 from J, leaving 13 bases between them. The CDR3 loop is CAISESANEEEQYF. In DNA form, the CDR3 reads TGTGCCATCAGTGAGTCAGCGAACGAGGAGGAGCAGTACTTC.